These 21 T cell receptor beta chains were sequenced from one sample in a study of human T cells and chemical hapten exposure. Indicated time point: pre-sensitization, week 0. The sample's treatment: therapeutic diphenylcyclopropenone sensitization with weekly scalp DPC. TCRdb reanalysed the RACE reads using MiXCR and keeps one entry per CDR3 protein. The table shows 300,000 to 450,000 distinct CDR3 sequences, with 5% to 6.5% occurring only once. Material: whole blood, obtained in connection with sensitization to the hapten diphenylcyclopropenone (DPC). These receptor sequences come from a woman aged 45 to 65 with alopecia areata. Some clones in this sample may be carry-over from other donors' samples.

The table lists this clonotype with a few counts. V usage is TRBV15 and J usage is TRBJ2-2; the match to TRBD2 covers 8 bases. The CDR3 contains 16 residues. Losses at the gene ends were 0 bases for V and 7 bases for J; bases not matched to a gene: 7. The germline CDR1 and CDR2 sequences are LNHNV and YYDKDF (reference sequence). The CDR3 loop is CATSRDEQRGNGELFF. DNA for the CDR3: TGTGCCACCAGCAGAGATGAACAGCGGGGGAACGGGGAGCTGTTTTTT.

This clonotype was observed at least ten times. The CDR3 DNA is TGTGCCAGCGGACCAGGAATACGCGAGCAGTACTTC. It encodes CASGPGIREQYF. V and J are TRBV2 and TRBJ2-7; no definite D call. The V end lost 8 bases, the J end lost 6 bases, and 14 bases lay between the germline ends. The germline CDR1 and CDR2 sequences are SNHLY and FYNNEI. This CDR3 is built from 12 residues.

Ten or more counts support this clonotype. V gene TRBV29-1 combines with J gene TRBJ1-2, with D unresolved. Germline V gene sequence: CDR1 SQVTM, CDR2 ANQGSEA. Trimming pared 6 bases from V and 2 bases from J, leaving 13 bases between. CDR3 length: 13 residues. The CDR3 region is CSVPAPTNYGYTF. CDR3 sequence (DNA): TGCAGCGTCCCCGCACCTACCAACTATGGCTACACCTTC.

This chain connects TRBV6-2 or TRBV6-3 to TRBJ2-7; D is perhaps TRBD1 (5 bases). The V gene lost 8 bases and the J gene lost 0 bases, with 11 bases spanning the gap. The CDR3 has 13 residues. The germline V gene encodes CDR1 MNHEY and CDR2 SVGEGT. The CDR3 reads CASGRQSSYEQYF. CDR3 DNA: TGTGCCAGCGGGCGACAGAGCTCCTACGAGCAGTACTTC.

This chain uses TRBV12-3 or TRBV12-4 with TRBJ1-1; 8 nucleotides align to TRBD1. J gave up 0 bases and V 8 bases, and 8 bases lay outside the gene matches. The CDR3 sequence is 15 residues long. The CDR3 nucleotides are TGTGCCAGCGGTCCGCCAGGGGGCTTGAACACTGAAGCTTTCTTT. Encoded protein: CASGPPGGLNTEAFF.

This clonotype was found many times. The V and J genes are TRBV29-1 and TRBJ2-7, with D unresolved. V lost 1 base, J lost 0 bases, and 10 bases lay in between. The CDR3 extends over 14 amino acids. The germline V gene encodes CDR1 SQVTM and CDR2 ANQGSEA. The CDR3 coding sequence is TGCAGCGTTGAAGGGGTCTCCAACTCCTACGAGCAGTACTTC. As protein: CSVEGVSNSYEQYF.

This clonotype was counted only a few times. This rearrangement joins TRBV20-1 to TRBJ1-4, with 7 bases aligning to TRBD1. V gave up 5 bases and J gave up 7 bases; unmatched junction bases: 13. The CDR3 length is 15 residues. Looked up from germline, CDR1 is DFQATT and CDR2 is SNEGSKA (reference sequence). CDR3 nucleotide sequence: TGCAGTGCTGGATCGACAGGGTTTGGTTCTGAAAAACTGTTTTTT. It encodes CSAGSTGFGSEKLFF.

This sequence joins TRBV9 and TRBJ2-2; D is unclear. This CDR3 comprises 13 residues. CDR1 and CDR2 (germline): SGDLS, YYNGEE. V was clipped by 3 bases and J by 4 bases, with 7 bases between them. CDR3 loop: CASSAQPTGELFF. The CDR3 DNA sequence: TGTGCCAGCAGCGCCCAACCCACCGGGGAGCTGTTTTTT.

The chain's CDR3 is CASSSPSVGGTQYF. In nucleotides, the CDR3 is TGTGCCAGCAGCTCGCCTAGTGTGGGTGGGACCCAGTACTTC. V and J are TRBV7-9 and TRBJ2-5; D not resolved. CDR1 is SEHNR, CDR2 FQNEAQ, per germline (reference sequence). This CDR3 has 14 residues. V shed 4 bases and J shed 7 bases, with 16 bases lying between them.

This clonotype has more than one count but fewer than ten. The chain has TRBV6-2 or TRBV6-3 and TRBJ2-7; D not resolved. This CDR3 region has 12 residues. V lost 5 bases to trimming and J lost 7 bases, with 12 bases between them. Germline V CDR1 and CDR2: MNHEY, SVGEGT. CDR3 nucleotides: TGTGCCAGCAGTGAATTCCTAGGGGAGCAGTACTTC. Amino acid sequence: CASSEFLGEQYF.

V and J are TRBV25-1 and TRBJ2-3; 8 bases are shared with TRBD2. V gave up 2 bases and J gave up 5 bases; unmatched junction bases: 9. The CDR3 contains 16 residues. Germline V gene lookup returns CDR1 MGHDK and CDR2 SYGVNS. In DNA, the CDR3 is TGTGCCAGCAGTGAACGAAGGGGCGGGGGGCAAGATACGCAGTATTTT. This encodes CASSERRGGGQDTQYF.

This clonotype was found many times. This sequence joins TRBV27 and TRBJ2-6; D is undetermined. CDR1 and CDR2 from the germline V gene are MNHEY and SMNVEV (reference sequence). The V end lost 2 bases, the J end lost 0 bases, and 8 bases lay between the germline ends. The CDR3 contains 16 residues. CDR3 in DNA: TGTGCCAGCAGTTTAATCGGCGTCTCTGGGGCCAACGTCCTGACTTTC. This codes for CASSLIGVSGANVLTF.

A word on this clonotype: This may come from a read error, since a much larger clone is one base off. No conserved phenylalanine or tryptophan is present at the end of the CDR3, so a read error is the likely explanation. V is TRBV2 and J is TRBJ2-7; either TRBD1 or TRBD2 may fit D (5 bases each). V lost 5 bases to trimming and J lost 7 bases, with 15 bases between them. Germline V lookup: CDR1 SNHLY, CDR2 FYNNEI. This CDR3 has 13 residues. CDR3 DNA sequence: TGTGCCAGCAGTTTCCGGGACGTTGGGGAGCAGTACATC. Translation: CASSFRDVGEQYI.

This clonotype came up many times. V usage is TRBV12-3 or TRBV12-4 and J usage is TRBJ2-7, with TRBD1 matching 7 bases. The CDR3 has 14 amino acids. With 5 bases clipped from V and 3 bases from J, the junction kept 7 bases outside the gene matches. The DNA for the CDR3 is TGTGCCAGCAGTCCTCGACAGGGCGACTACGAGCAGTACTTC. Its translation is CASSPRQGDYEQYF.

This clonotype was recorded at least ten times. This chain uses TRBV12-5 with TRBJ2-5; possible D gene TRBD2, 6 bases. The CDR3 loop spans 19 amino acids. V was cut by 2 bases and J by 3 bases, with 25 bases left in between. Germline CDR1 and CDR2: LGHNT and FRNRAP. This CDR3 is CASGLIRDGEAVGKETQYF. The CDR3 coding sequence is TGTGCTAGTGGTTTGATCCGAGATGGGGAGGCTGTAGGAAAAGAGACCCAGTACTTC.

The gene calls are TRBV5-1 and TRBJ2-7; TRBD2 agrees at 10 bases. The CDR3 sequence is 16 residues long. Per the germline V gene, CDR1 is SGHRS and CDR2 is YFSETQ. The V gene end was trimmed by 0 bases and the J gene end by 0 bases; junction bases not matched to a gene: 3. The CDR3 DNA reads TGCGCCAGCAGCTTGGGGACTAGCGGTTTCTCCTACGAGCAGTACTTC. Amino acids: CASSLGTSGFSYEQYF.

CDR3 in DNA: TGTGCCAGCAGCCGCCCCTGGATCCCTAACGGCAATGAGCAGTTCTTC. This encodes CASSRPWIPNGNEQFF. The rearrangement uses TRBV28 and TRBJ2-1; no reliable D call. Trimming took off 6 bases at V and 6 bases at J, with 21 bases between the two ends. Per the germline V gene, CDR1 is MDHEN and CDR2 is SYDVKM. The CDR3 sequence is 16 residues long.

This clonotype appeared many times. The chain has TRBV7-9 and TRBJ2-7; 9 nucleotides line up with TRBD2. V was pared by 0 bases and J by 2 bases, with 2 bases of the junction left unmatched. Germline-derived CDR1 and CDR2 are SEHNR and FQNEAQ (reference sequence). The CDR3 length is 15 residues. The CDR3 sequence: CASSLASGRTYEQYF. DNA of the CDR3: TGTGCCAGCAGCTTAGCTAGCGGGAGAACCTACGAGCAGTACTTC. Drawing the rest from reference TRBV7-9 and TRBJ2-7, the complete variable domain is DTGVSQNPRHKITKRGQNVTFRCDPISEHNRLYWYRQTLGQGPEFLTYFQNEAQLEKSRLLSDRFSAERPKGSFSTLEIQRTEQGDSAMYLCASSLASGRTYEQYFGPGTRLTVT.

This clonotype appeared a few times. The V call is TRBV18, the J call TRBJ1-1; D uncertain. Germline CDR1 and CDR2: KGHSH and LQKENI. This CDR3 spans 15 amino acids. The V gene lost 2 bases and the J gene lost 2 bases, with 12 bases spanning the gap. CDR3 sequence: CASSPTGGANTEAFF. The CDR3 DNA is TGTGCCAGCTCACCAACGGGAGGAGCTAACACTGAAGCTTTCTTT. Looking up the rest from reference TRBV18 and TRBJ1-1 gives the full variable domain: NAGVMQNPRHLVRRRGQEARLRCSPMKGHSHVYWYRQLPEEGLKFMVYLQKENIIDESGMPKERFSAEFPKEGPSILRIQQVVRGDSAAYFCASSPTGGANTEAFFGQGTRLTVV.

The chain has TRBV5-1 and TRBJ1-2; 7 bases match TRBD1. J gave up 6 bases and V 3 bases, and 11 bases lay outside the gene matches. The CDR3 covers 15 residues. CDR1 is SGHRS, CDR2 YFSETQ, per germline. The CDR3 spells CASSYGDREVDGYTF. CDR3 DNA: TGCGCCAGCAGCTACGGAGACAGGGAGGTTGATGGCTACACCTTC.

Worth noting for this clonotype: Possible read error: a much larger clone is one base away. The chain has TRBV7-9 and TRBJ1-1; 8 bases are a match to TRBD1. CDR3 size: 18 residues. V lost 5 bases to trimming and J lost 6 bases; unmatched junction nucleotides: 20. CDR1 and CDR2 (germline): SEHNR, FQNEAQ (reference sequence). The CDR3 protein is CASSHFGQGAPFFAEAFF. The CDR3 DNA reads TGTGCCAGCAGCCATTTCGGACAGGGAGCTCCGTTCTTCGCTGAAGCTTTCTTT.